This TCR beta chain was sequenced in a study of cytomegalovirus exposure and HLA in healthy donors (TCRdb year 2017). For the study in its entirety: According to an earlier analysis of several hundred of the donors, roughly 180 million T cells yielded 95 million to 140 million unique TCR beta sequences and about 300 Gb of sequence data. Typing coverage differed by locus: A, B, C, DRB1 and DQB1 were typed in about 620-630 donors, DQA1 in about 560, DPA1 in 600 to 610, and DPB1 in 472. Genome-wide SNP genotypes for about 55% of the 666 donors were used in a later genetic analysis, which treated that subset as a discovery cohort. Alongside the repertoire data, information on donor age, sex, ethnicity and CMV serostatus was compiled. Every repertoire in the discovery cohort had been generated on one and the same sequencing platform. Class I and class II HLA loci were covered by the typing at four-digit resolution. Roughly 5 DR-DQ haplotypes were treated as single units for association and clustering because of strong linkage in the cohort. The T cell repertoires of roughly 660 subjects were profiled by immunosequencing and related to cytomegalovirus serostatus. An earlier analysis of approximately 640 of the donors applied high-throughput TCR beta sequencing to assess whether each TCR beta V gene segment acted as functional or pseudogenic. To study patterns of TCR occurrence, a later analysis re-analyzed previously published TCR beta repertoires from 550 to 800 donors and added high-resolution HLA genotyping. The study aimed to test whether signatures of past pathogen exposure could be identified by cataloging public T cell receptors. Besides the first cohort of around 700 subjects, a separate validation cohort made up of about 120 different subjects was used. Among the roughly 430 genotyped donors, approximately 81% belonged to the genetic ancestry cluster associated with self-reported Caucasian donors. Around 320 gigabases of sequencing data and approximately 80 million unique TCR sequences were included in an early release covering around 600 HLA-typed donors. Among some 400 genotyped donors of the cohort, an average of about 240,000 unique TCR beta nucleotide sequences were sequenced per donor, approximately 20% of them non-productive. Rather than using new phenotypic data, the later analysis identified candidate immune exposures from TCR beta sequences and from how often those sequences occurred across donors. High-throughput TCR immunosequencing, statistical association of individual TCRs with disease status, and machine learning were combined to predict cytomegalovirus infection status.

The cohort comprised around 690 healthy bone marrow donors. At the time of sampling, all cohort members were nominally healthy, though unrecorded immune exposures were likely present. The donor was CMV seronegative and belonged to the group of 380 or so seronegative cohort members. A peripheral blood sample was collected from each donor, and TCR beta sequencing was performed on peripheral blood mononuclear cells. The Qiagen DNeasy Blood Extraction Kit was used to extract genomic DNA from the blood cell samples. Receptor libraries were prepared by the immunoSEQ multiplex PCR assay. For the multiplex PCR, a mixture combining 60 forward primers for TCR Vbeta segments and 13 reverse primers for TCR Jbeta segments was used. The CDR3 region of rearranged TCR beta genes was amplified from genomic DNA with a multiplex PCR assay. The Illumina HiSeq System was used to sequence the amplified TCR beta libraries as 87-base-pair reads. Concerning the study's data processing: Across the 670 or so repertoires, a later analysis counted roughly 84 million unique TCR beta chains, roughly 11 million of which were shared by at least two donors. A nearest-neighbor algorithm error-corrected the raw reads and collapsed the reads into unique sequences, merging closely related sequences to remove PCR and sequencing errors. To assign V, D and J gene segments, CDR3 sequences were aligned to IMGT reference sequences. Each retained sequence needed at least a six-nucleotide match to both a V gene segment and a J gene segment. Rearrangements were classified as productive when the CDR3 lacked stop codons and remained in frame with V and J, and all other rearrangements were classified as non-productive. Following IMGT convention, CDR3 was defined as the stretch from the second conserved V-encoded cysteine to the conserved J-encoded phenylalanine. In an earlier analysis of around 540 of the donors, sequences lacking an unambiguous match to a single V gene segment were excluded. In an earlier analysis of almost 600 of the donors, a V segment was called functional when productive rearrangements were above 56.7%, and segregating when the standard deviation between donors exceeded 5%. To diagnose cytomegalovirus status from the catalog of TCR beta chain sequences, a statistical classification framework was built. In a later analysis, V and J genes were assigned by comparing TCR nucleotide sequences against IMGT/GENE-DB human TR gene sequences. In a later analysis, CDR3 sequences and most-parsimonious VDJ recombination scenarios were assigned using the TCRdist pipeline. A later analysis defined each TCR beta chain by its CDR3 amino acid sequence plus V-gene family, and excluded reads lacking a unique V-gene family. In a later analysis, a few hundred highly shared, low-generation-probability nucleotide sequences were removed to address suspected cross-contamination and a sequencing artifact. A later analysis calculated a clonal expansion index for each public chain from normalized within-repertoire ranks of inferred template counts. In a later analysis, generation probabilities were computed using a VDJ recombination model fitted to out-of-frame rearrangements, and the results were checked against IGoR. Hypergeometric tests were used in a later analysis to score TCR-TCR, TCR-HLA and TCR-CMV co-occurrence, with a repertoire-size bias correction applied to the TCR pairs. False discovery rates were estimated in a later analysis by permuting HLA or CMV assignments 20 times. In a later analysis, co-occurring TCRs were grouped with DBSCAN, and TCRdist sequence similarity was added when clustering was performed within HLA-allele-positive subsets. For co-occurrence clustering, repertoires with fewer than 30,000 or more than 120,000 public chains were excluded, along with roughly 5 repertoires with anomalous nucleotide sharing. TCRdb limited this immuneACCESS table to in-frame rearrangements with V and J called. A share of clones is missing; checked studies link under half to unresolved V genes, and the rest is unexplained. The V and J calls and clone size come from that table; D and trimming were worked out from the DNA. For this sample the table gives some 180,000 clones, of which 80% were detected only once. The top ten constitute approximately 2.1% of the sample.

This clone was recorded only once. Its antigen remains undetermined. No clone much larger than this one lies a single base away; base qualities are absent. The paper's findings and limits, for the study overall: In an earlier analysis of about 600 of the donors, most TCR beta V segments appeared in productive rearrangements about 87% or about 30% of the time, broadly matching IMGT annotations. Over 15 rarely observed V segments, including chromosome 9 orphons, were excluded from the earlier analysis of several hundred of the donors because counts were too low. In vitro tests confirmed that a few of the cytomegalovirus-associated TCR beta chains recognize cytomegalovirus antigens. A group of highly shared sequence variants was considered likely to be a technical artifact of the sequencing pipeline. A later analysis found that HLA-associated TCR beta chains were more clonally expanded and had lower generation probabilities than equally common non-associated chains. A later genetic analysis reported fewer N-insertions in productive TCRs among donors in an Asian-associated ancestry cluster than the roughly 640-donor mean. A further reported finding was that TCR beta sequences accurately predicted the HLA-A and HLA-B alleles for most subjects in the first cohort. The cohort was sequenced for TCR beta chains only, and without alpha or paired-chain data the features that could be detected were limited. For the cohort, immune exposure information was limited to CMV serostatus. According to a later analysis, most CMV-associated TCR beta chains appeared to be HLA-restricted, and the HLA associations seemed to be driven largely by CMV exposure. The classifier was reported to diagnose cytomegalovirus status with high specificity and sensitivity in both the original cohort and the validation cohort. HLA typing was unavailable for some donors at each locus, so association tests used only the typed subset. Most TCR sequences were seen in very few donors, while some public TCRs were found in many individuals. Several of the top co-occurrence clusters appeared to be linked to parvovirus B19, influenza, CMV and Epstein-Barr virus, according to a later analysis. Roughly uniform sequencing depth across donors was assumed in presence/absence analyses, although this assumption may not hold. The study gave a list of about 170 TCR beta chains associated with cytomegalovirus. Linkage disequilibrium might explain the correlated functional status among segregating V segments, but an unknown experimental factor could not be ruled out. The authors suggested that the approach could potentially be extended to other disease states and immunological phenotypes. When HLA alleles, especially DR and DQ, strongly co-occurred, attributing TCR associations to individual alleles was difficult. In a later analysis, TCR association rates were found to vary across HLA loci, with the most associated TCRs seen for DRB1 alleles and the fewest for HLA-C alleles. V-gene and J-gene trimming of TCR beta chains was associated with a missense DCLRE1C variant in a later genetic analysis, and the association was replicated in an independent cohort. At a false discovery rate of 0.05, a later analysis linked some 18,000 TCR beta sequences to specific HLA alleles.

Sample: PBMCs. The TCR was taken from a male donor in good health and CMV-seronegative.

The DNA sequence is given as TGCGCCAGCAGCCTCGTCCCAACAGTCAATGAAAAACTGTTTTTT. Protein translation: CASSLVPTVNEKLFF. Recombination joined TRBV4-1 with TRBJ1-4, with no confidently assigned D gene. The CDR3 contains 15 residues, cysteine and phenylalanine counted. CDR3 DNA only is kept here, 45 bases in frame from base 1. The junction shows trimming of 4 bases on V and 5 bases on J, plus 14 bases between the germline ends. According to the germline V gene, CDR1 reads MGHRA and CDR2 reads YSYEKL.